A selection of T cell receptor beta chains follows, all from one sample in a study of neurological immune-mediated disorders. TCRdb reprocessed the 5' RACE reads with MiXCR, giving one entry per CDR3 protein. The sample lists tens of thousands of distinct CDR3 sequences, 4.5% seen once, with approximately 7% in the top ten. Material for sequencing was PBMCs. The source of these receptors is a man aged 25-45 years with multiple sclerosis. CDR3s include the opening cysteine and the closing phenylalanine or tryptophan. D genes are given only for firm matches. The size of a clone is reported for some rows only, either as once, few or many, or as a class for expanded clones.

v_call	cdr3_length	clone_size	d_call	j_call	cdr3_aa	cdr3_nt
TRBV20-1	11	many	-	TRBJ1-2	CSAGGDVGYTF	TGCAGTGCGGGGGGGGATGTTGGCTACACCTTC
TRBV7-6	16	many	TRBD1	TRBJ1-1	CASSPGTVEGGREAFF	TGTGCCAGCAGCCCCGGGACAGTCGAGGGCGGCAGGGAAGCTTTCTTT
TRBV5-1	13	few	TRBD1	TRBJ1-2	CASSSGQKLGYTF	TGCGCCAGCAGCTCGGGACAGAAGCTGGGCTACACCTTC
TRBV20-1	11	many	-	TRBJ1-2	CSALNLGGYTF	TGCAGTGCCCTCAATCTAGGAGGCTACACCTTC
TRBV15	19	many	-	TRBJ2-3	CATSRDYGGGGRSTDTQYF	TGTGCCACCAGCAGAGATTATGGAGGTGGGGGGAGGAGCACAGATACGCAGTATTTT
TRBV7-2	14	many	-	TRBJ1-2	CASSLSSGSGGYTF	TGTGCCAGCAGCTTAAGTTCAGGGTCGGGTGGCTACACCTTC
TRBV5-6	14	few	-	TRBJ2-3	CASSFNGVTDTQYF	TGTGCCAGCAGCTTTAACGGGGTCACAGATACGCAGTATTTT
TRBV6-6	18	many	-	TRBJ2-5	CASSYTRDFLPTLETQYF	TGTGCCAGCAGTTACACCCGGGACTTTTTGCCCACCTTAGAGACCCAGTACTTC
TRBV10-3	14	many	TRBD1	TRBJ2-7	CAIKSLGGSGEQYF	TGTGCCATCAAGAGCCTAGGGGGCTCAGGCGAGCAGTACTTC
TRBV5-1	16	few	TRBD1	TRBJ1-2	CASSLKRDRGVDGYTF	TGCGCCAGCAGCTTGAAGCGAGACAGGGGGGTGGATGGCTACACCTTC
TRBV9	13	many	-	TRBJ2-7	CASSVDSSYEQYF	TGTGCCAGCAGCGTAGACAGCTCCTACGAGCAGTACTTC
TRBV24-1	15	many	TRBD1	TRBJ2-3	CATSDLGTGPDTQYF	TGTGCCACCAGTGATTTGGGGACAGGGCCAGATACGCAGTATTTT
TRBV7-9	14	many	-	TRBJ2-5	CASSFLGREETQYF	TGTGCCAGCAGCTTTTTAGGTAGGGAAGAGACCCAGTACTTC
TRBV29-1	13	many	-	TRBJ1-1	CSVVIYLNTEAFF	TGCAGCGTTGTTATCTACTTGAACACTGAAGCTTTCTTT
TRBV12-3/TRBV12-4	14	many	-	TRBJ1-2	CASSFTGSNYGYTF	TGTGCCAGCAGTTTTACAGGGAGCAACTATGGCTACACCTTC
TRBV7-8	14	many	TRBD1	TRBJ2-5	CASSSGQAQETQYF	TGTGCCAGCAGCTCCGGACAGGCCCAAGAGACCCAGTACTTC
TRBV5-1	16	few	TRBD1	TRBJ1-1	CASSLEAGGSGTEAFF	TGCGCCAGCAGCTTGGAGGCAGGGGGCTCGGGCACTGAAGCTTTCTTT
TRBV6-5	15	many	TRBD1	TRBJ1-1	CASSSTGVGSTEAFF	TGTGCCAGCAGTTCGACAGGGGTGGGGAGCACTGAAGCTTTCTTT
TRBV7-9	18	many	-	TRBJ2-1	CASSLAGTAGGGFNEQFF	TGTGCCAGCAGCTTAGCCGGAACGGCAGGGGGGGGCTTCAATGAGCAGTTCTTC
TRBV20-1	14	-	-	TRBJ1-5	CSAVRIVTYQPQNF	TGCAGTGCTGTCCGGATAGTAACTTATCAGCCCCAGAATTTT
TRBV10-1	10	many	-	TRBJ1-1	CASREAEAFF	TGCGCCAGCAGGGAGGCTGAAGCTTTCTTT
TRBV12-3/TRBV12-4	15	many	-	TRBJ1-4	CATTEGMAFNEKLFF	TGTGCCACGACCGAAGGGATGGCGTTTAATGAAAAACTGTTTTTT
TRBV12-3/TRBV12-4	14	many	-	TRBJ1-5	CASSPSPGNQPQNF	TGTGCCAGCAGTCCCTCTCCAGGCAATCAGCCCCAGAATTTT
TRBV21-1	17	few	-	TRBJ1-1	CASSKGTSQGTNTEAFF	TGTGCCAGCAGCAAAGGGACATCTCAGGGCACGAACACTGAAGCTTTCTTT
TRBV10-1	13	many	-	TRBJ1-6	CASTQGWNSPLNF	TGCGCCAGTACTCAGGGCTGGAATTCACCCCTCAACTTT
TRBV9	16	many	-	TRBJ2-1	CASSVGTRGSYNEQFF	TGTGCCAGCAGCGTAGGGACTAGGGGGTCCTACAATGAGCAGTTCTTC
TRBV20-1	14	many	TRBD1	TRBJ2-3	CSAPGTGFTDTQYF	TGCAGTGCTCCCGGGACAGGCTTCACAGATACGCAGTATTTT
TRBV5-1	12	many	-	TRBJ2-7	CASSFMDGEQYF	TGCGCCAGCAGCTTTATGGACGGCGAGCAGTACTTC
TRBV20-1	16	many	-	TRBJ2-3	CSAERTDWPGTDTQYF	TGCAGTGCGGAAAGGACTGATTGGCCGGGCACAGATACGCAGTATTTT
TRBV10-3	14	few	-	TRBJ1-1	CAISSLRDPTEAFF	TGTGCCATCAGTTCCCTCAGGGACCCCACTGAAGCTTTCTTT
TRBV18	12	-	-	TRBJ1-2	CASSLETYGYTF	TGTGCCAGCTCACTGGAGACCTATGGCTACACCTTC
TRBV5-5	15	many	-	TRBJ1-6	CASSLLSQENSPLHF	TGTGCCAGCAGCTTGTTATCGCAGGAGAATTCACCCCTCCACTTT
TRBV5-1	15	many	-	TRBJ2-7	CASSLDGGAAYEQYF	TGCGCCAGCAGCTTGGACGGAGGTGCCGCCTACGAGCAGTACTTC
TRBV5-1	12	-	-	TRBJ1-1	CASSGNRIEAFF	TGCGCCAGCAGTGGGAACCGGATCGAAGCTTTCTTT
TRBV6-5	15	many	-	TRBJ1-3	CASSYGGAGGNTIYF	TGTGCCAGCAGTTACGGGGGCGCGGGGGGAAACACCATATATTTT
TRBV20-1	14	many	TRBD1	TRBJ1-5	CSASKQGAGQPQHF	TGCAGTGCTAGCAAGCAGGGGGCTGGTCAGCCCCAGCATTTT
TRBV12-3/TRBV12-4	14	few	TRBD1	TRBJ1-1	CASNRQGEDTEAFF	TGTGCCAGCAACCGACAGGGGGAGGACACTGAAGCTTTCTTT
TRBV20-1	14	many	TRBD1	TRBJ2-5	CSASLQGAGETQYF	TGCAGTGCTAGCCTCCAGGGGGCTGGGGAGACCCAGTACTTC
TRBV5-1	15	many	-	TRBJ2-2	CASTPPGGRIGELFF	TGCGCCAGCACCCCACCAGGGGGGCGGATCGGGGAGCTGTTTTTT
TRBV7-3	15	many	-	TRBJ1-2	CASSPRGDKIYGYTF	TGTGCCAGCAGCCCCCGGGGGGACAAGATTTATGGCTACACCTTC
TRBV5-5	14	many	-	TRBJ2-6	CASYATSGANVLTF	TGTGCCAGCTACGCCACCTCTGGGGCCAACGTCCTGACTTTC
TRBV20-1	13	-	-	TRBJ1-1	CSALSPSNTEAFF	TGCAGTGCGCTGTCTCCCTCAAACACTGAAGCTTTCTTT